This T cell receptor beta chain comes out of a study of T cells expressing NK-cell markers. The wider study: The study sequenced eight donors, seven HCMV-seropositive and one seronegative.

The TCR beta cDNA came from 5'RACE template switching with UMIs. From the 5' RACE reads, TCRdb lists one entry per CDR3 protein and no DNA. Its listing shows more than 400,000 distinct CDR3 sequences. Germline V gives CDR1 SGHRS, CDR2 YFSETQ. This CDR3 is 11 amino acids long. Specimen: blood T cells: a sorted CD56 or NKG2C T cell subset, CD4+ or CD8+ T cells, or bulk PBMC T cells (not recorded which). The source is a woman between 18 and 70 years old in good health. The chain carries TRBV5-1 and TRBJ2-7. CDR3 sequence: CASSRRERQYF.